One and the same sample provided the 21 T cell receptor beta chains below, sequenced in a study of cytotoxic CD8 clonotypes in ibrutinib-treated CLL. This table comes from immunoSEQ multiplex PCR, and its TCRdb copy is limited to in-frame clones, with some not included. The repertoire holds roughly 110,000 clones, with under 70% as singletons. The sequencing here drew on PBMCs, taken after 24 months of ibrutinib treatment. The receptor set was obtained from a human donor with chronic lymphocytic leukemia.

The V call is TRBV2, the J call TRBJ1-3, with a possible D match to TRBD1 (5 bases). Germline V gives CDR1 SNHLY, CDR2 FYNNEI. The V gene lost 4 bases and the J gene lost 2 bases, with 6 bases spanning the gap. CDR3 length: 13 residues. The CDR3 loop reads CASSVTAGNTIYF. Here the CDR3 DNA reads TGTGCCAGCAGTGTGACAGCTGGAAACACCATATATTTT.

V gene TRBV6-5 combines with J gene TRBJ1-2; weak D call: TRBD1 (6 bases). The CDR3 runs to 14 residues. Germline loops: CDR1 MNHEY, CDR2 SVGAGI. V dropped 2 bases and J dropped 0 bases, with 7 bases sitting between them. The CDR3 region has the DNA TGTGCCAGCAGTTACGGACAGCCTAACTATGGCTACACCTTC. This gives the protein CASSYGQPNYGYTF.

This rearrangement joins TRBV25-1 to TRBJ2-7; maybe TRBD1 (5 bases). This CDR3 has 14 residues. CDR1 is MGHDK and CDR2 is SYGVNS in the germline V gene. Between the trimmed V and J ends, which lost 6 bases and 1 base, there was a span of 13 bases. The CDR3 spells CASSNDDRSYEQYF. CDR3 bases: TGTGCCAGCAGCAATGACGACAGATCCTACGAGCAGTACTTC.

This rearrangement joins TRBV7-9 to TRBJ2-4, with TRBD1 matching 11 bases. The CDR3 has 16 residues. Germline-derived CDR1 and CDR2 are SEHNR and FQNEAQ (reference sequence). J gave up 0 bases and V 3 bases, and 1 base lay outside the gene matches. Here the CDR3 reads CASSLGQGVAKNIQYF. Written as DNA, the CDR3 is TGTGCCAGCAGCTTGGGACAGGGGGTAGCCAAAAACATTCAGTACTTC.

This chain connects TRBV11-3 to TRBJ2-7, with 9 positions matching TRBD1. V shed 5 bases and J 5 bases; nucleotides not matched to a gene: 4. CDR3 length: 13 amino acids. The germline V gene has CDR1 SGHNT and CDR2 YENEEA. CDR3 DNA: TGTGCCAGCAGCCCCGGGACAGGGCACGAGCAGTACTTC. This translates into CASSPGTGHEQYF.

The V call is TRBV18, the J call TRBJ2-7, with D hard to call. V dropped 2 bases and J dropped 0 bases, with 5 bases sitting between them. The germline V gene encodes CDR1 KGHSH and CDR2 LQKENI. This CDR3 comprises 13 residues. The CDR3 region is CASSPDNSYEQYF. CDR3 coding DNA: TGTGCCAGCTCACCAGACAACTCCTACGAGCAGTACTTC.

The chain has TRBV18 and TRBJ1-4, with D tentatively TRBD1 (5 bases). The germline CDR1 and CDR2 sequences are KGHSH and LQKENI. Trimming shortened V by 2 bases and J by 4 bases, and 11 bases separated the two germline ends. This CDR3 contains 15 residues. CDR3 sequence (DNA): TGTGCCAGCTCACCAGCGGGGGGGAATAATGAAAAACTGTTTTTT. Translating gives CASSPAGGNNEKLFF.

The CDR3 loop reads CALPRGVEAFF. CDR3 in DNA: TGTGCCCTCCCCAGGGGAGTAGAAGCTTTCTTT. This chain connects TRBV30 to TRBJ1-1; the D gene is possibly TRBD1 (6 bases). V gave up 8 bases and J gave up 8 bases, with 15 bases separating them. CDR3 size: 11 residues. Germline V gene data show CDR1 as GTSNPN and CDR2 as SVGIG (reference sequence).

This clone came up many times. This chain links TRBV25-1 with TRBJ2-1; no clear D gene. Trimming took 2 bases from V and 1 from J, leaving 6 bases between them. The CDR3 spans 14 residues. From germline, CDR1 is MGHDK and CDR2 SYGVNS. The CDR3 loop is CASSEEQSYNEQFF. CDR3 DNA sequence: TGTGCCAGCAGTGAAGAACAGTCCTACAATGAGCAGTTCTTC.

Worth noting for this clone: The conserved phenylalanine or tryptophan normally closing the CDR3 is absent here, so this likely arose from a read error. Because the CDR3's place on the DNA is in doubt, the DNA is left out and the CDR3 is given as listed by TCRdb. V usage is TRBV5-3 and J usage is TRBJ2-7; TRBD1, the D gene given by the table, was not confirmed from the DNA. TRBV5-3 is an ORF, and what it does is uncertain. Inclusive of both ends, the CDR3 amounts to 9 amino acids. CDR3 residues: CARSITTGG.

The chain links TRBV27 to TRBJ2-5; D not resolved. Trimming shortened V by 2 bases and J by 3 bases, and 7 bases separated the two germline ends. Germline CDR1 and CDR2: MNHEY and SMNVEV (reference sequence). The CDR3 contains 13 residues. The CDR3 sequence: CASSLRPKETQYF. For the CDR3, the DNA is TGTGCCAGCAGTTTAAGGCCGAAAGAGACCCAGTACTTC.

The V and J genes are TRBV19 and TRBJ2-5; the D gene could be TRBD1 or TRBD2 (5 bases each). This CDR3 is 12 amino acids long. Trimming removed 9 bases from V and 7 bases from J, with 15 bases in between. CDR1 is LNHDA, CDR2 SQIVND, per germline (reference sequence). The chain's CDR3 is CASMGVRGTQYF. CDR3 sequence (DNA): TGTGCCAGCATGGGGGTACGGGGGACCCAGTACTTC.

This clone appeared a few times. The chain couples TRBV11-3 to TRBJ2-1; 7 nucleotides align to TRBD1. The junction had 8 bases not matched to a gene; V was cut back by 10 bases and J by 5 bases. The CDR3 runs 13 residues. Germline lookup yields CDR1 SGHNT and CDR2 YENEEA. CDR3 sequence (DNA): TGTGCCACCCCGACAGGGCCCAACAATGAGCAGTTCTTC. The encoded protein is CATPTGPNNEQFF. The full variable domain, completed using reference TRBV11-3 and TRBJ2-1, is EAGVVQSPRYKIIEKKQPVAFWCNPISGHNTLYWYLQNLGQGPELLIRYENEEAVDDSQLPKDRFSAERLKGVDSTLKIQPAELGDSAVYLCATPTGPNNEQFFGPGTRLTVL.

This clone was detected only once. The V gene is TRBV19, the J gene TRBJ1-5, with 8 bases identical to TRBD1. Germline V lookup: CDR1 LNHDA, CDR2 SQIVND (reference sequence). The ends lost 7 bases at V and 3 bases at J; junction bases unmatched: 8. The CDR3 contains 15 residues. CDR3 nucleotides: TGTGCCAGTACCAAGGGACAGGTCAACAATCAGCCCCAGCATTTT. It yields the protein CASTKGQVNNQPQHF.

The chain carries TRBV20-1 and TRBJ1-2; D might be TRBD1 (6 bases). The CDR3 is 10 amino acids. Per germline, CDR1 DFQATT and CDR2 SNEGSKA (reference sequence). Trimming pared 6 bases from V and 8 bases from J, leaving 10 bases between. CDR3 amino acids: CSAGGFGYTF. The CDR3 region has the DNA TGCAGTGCCGGGGGCTTCGGCTACACCTTC.

This clone has at least ten counts. The rearrangement links TRBV7-9 to TRBJ2-2; D may match TRBD1 or TRBD2 (5 bases each). This CDR3 has 12 amino acids. Germline V CDR1 and CDR2: SEHNR, FQNEAQ (reference sequence). The V end was cut by 11 bases, the J end by 6 bases, with 13 bases between. CDR3 DNA sequence: TGTGCCGGGAAAGAGGGACCCGGGGAGCTGTTTTTT. It specifies CAGKEGPGELFF.

The V call is TRBV7-6, the J call TRBJ2-3; D tentatively reads TRBD1 or TRBD2 (5 bases each). The germline CDR1 and CDR2 sequences are SGHVS and FNYEAQ. Trimming cost V 5 bases and J 9 bases, with 15 bases left between them. CDR3 length: 13 amino acids. CDR3 sequence (DNA): TGTGCCAGCAGCCCGCTGCTGGGGGAGACGCAGTATTTT. It codes for CASSPLLGETQYF.

The rearrangement joins TRBV9 to TRBJ2-5, with D hard to call. Germline V gene data show CDR1 as SGDLS and CDR2 as YYNGEE. The CDR3 contains 16 residues. Trimming shortened V by 0 bases and J by 6 bases, and 18 bases separated the two germline ends. The CDR3 sequence is CASSVGEGSVGKTQYF. CDR3 DNA: TGTGCCAGCAGCGTAGGAGAAGGTTCGGTGGGAAAGACCCAGTACTTC.

This rearrangement joins TRBV7-2 to TRBJ2-5; TRBD1 matches 7 bases. From germline, CDR1 is SGHTA and CDR2 FQGNSA. The CDR3 length is 14 residues. V lost 11 bases to trimming and J lost 1 base; unmatched junction nucleotides: 10. The chain's CDR3 is CAVGDSPTQETQYF. For the CDR3, the DNA is TGTGCCGTAGGGGACAGCCCCACCCAAGAGACCCAGTACTTC.

This clone was detected only a few times. This sequence joins TRBV10-3 and TRBJ1-1; 8 bases line up with TRBD1. Trimming removed 6 bases from V and 0 bases from J; junction bases left unmatched: 9. Per the germline V gene, CDR1 is ENHRY and CDR2 is SYGVKD. This CDR3 has 16 amino acids. The CDR3 nucleotides are TGTGCCATCAGAGAGACAGGGGAGGGGATGAACACTGAAGCTTTCTTT. It translates to CAIRETGEGMNTEAFF.

This clone was observed a handful of times. The chain uses TRBV10-3 and TRBJ1-5, with D possibly matching TRBD1 (5 bases). The V gene lost 0 bases and the J gene lost 0 bases, with 12 bases spanning the gap. The CDR3 is 17 residues long. Germline V gene lookup returns CDR1 ENHRY and CDR2 SYGVKD. The CDR3 region has the DNA TGTGCCATCAGTGAGTCGCCCCCGACAGTTAGCAATCAGCCCCAGCATTTT. This translates into CAISESPPTVSNQPQHF.